This entry lists 30 T cell receptor beta chains sequenced from one sample in a study of T cell responses to AZD1222 COVID-19 vaccine. Generated by immunoSEQ multiplex PCR, the TCRdb table keeps only in-frame clones and is missing some. This table holds 110,000 to 150,000 clones, about 93% found once. The sequences come from peripheral blood, collected on day 0 of AZD1222 vaccination. The receptors derive from an adult in good health.

The chain joins TRBV6-1 to TRBJ1-3; D unclear. V was pared by 1 base and J by 0 bases, with 22 bases between. Germline V gene lookup returns CDR1 MNHNS and CDR2 SASEGT. The CDR3 spans 20 residues. The chain's CDR3 is CASSEGRSFGAESSGNTIYF. CDR3 nucleotides: TGTGCCAGCAGTGAAGGGAGGTCGTTTGGAGCCGAAAGCTCTGGAAACACCATATATTTT.

The chain carries TRBV7-2 and TRBJ2-2; unclear D gene. Germline V lookup: CDR1 SGHTA, CDR2 FQGNSA. V was shortened by 6 bases and J by 6 bases, with 17 bases between the two germline ends. This CDR3 contains 15 residues. CDR3 sequence: CASSSRAQPPGELFF. The CDR3 DNA reads as TGTGCCAGCAGTTCCCGGGCTCAGCCCCCCGGGGAGCTGTTTTTT.

The chain carries TRBV5-4 and TRBJ2-5; 7 positions match TRBD2. This CDR3 is built from 13 residues. Germline V gene lookup returns CDR1 SGHNT and CDR2 YYREEE (reference sequence). V was clipped by 0 bases and J by 7 bases; unmatched bases: 3. For the CDR3, the DNA is TGTGCCAGCAGCTTGGCCGGGAGGTGGACCCAGTACTTC. This translates into CASSLAGRWTQYF.

This chain uses TRBV6-5 with TRBJ1-2, with TRBD1 as a possible D gene (6 bases). V was clipped by 5 bases and J by 6 bases, with 19 bases between them. Germline V lookup: CDR1 MNHEY, CDR2 SVGAGI. The length of the CDR3 is 15 residues. The CDR3 protein is CASSIGRRGFHGYTF. The CDR3 nucleotides read TGTGCCAGCAGTATCGGGAGGAGGGGGTTTCATGGCTACACCTTC.

The chain employs TRBV7-9 and TRBJ2-7, with a tentative D call TRBD2 (6 bases). Between the trimmed V and J ends, which lost 3 bases and 5 bases, there was a span of 17 bases. This CDR3 spans 15 amino acids. The germline gives CDR1 SEHNR, CDR2 FQNEAQ (reference sequence). In DNA, the CDR3 is TGTGCCAGCAGCTTGGGCTTCGGGGGTAGGGACGAGCAGTACTTC. This gives the protein CASSLGFGGRDEQYF.

The chain links TRBV10-3 to TRBJ1-2, with 7 bases aligning to TRBD1. After removal of 4 bases from V and 8 bases from J, the junction contained 7 bases not matched to a gene. CDR3 length: 13 amino acids. Per the germline V gene, CDR1 is ENHRY and CDR2 is SYGVKD. In DNA, the CDR3 is TGTGCCATCAGTGGGACAGGCGTGTGGGGCTACACCTTC. Protein: CAISGTGVWGYTF.

This chain joins TRBV30 and TRBJ1-1; D unresolved. Germline-derived CDR1 and CDR2 are GTSNPN and SVGIG (reference sequence). CDR3 length: 11 residues. V lost 5 bases and J 0 bases, leaving 4 bases between the germline ends. The CDR3 spells CAWQLNTEAFF. The DNA of the CDR3 is TGTGCCTGGCAGCTGAACACTGAAGCTTTCTTT.

The chain couples TRBV2 to TRBJ1-2; tentative D call: TRBD1 (5 bases). V gave up 8 bases and J gave up 1 base, with 23 bases separating them. CDR3 size: 17 residues. The V gene's germline CDR1 is SNHLY and CDR2 FYNNEI. The CDR3 bases are TGTGCCAGCTACCGAAGAGCTTCCGAGGGGTTTAACTATGGCTACACCTTC. The encoded protein is CASYRRASEGFNYGYTF.

The CDR3 DNA is TGTGCCAGCAGTTTAGCAGGACAGGGAAGGAATTCACCCCTCCACTTT. It is translated as CASSLAGQGRNSPLHF. This sequence joins TRBV28 and TRBJ1-6; 8 bases map to TRBD1. The germline V gene has CDR1 MDHEN and CDR2 SYDVKM. The CDR3 has 16 amino acids. V was pared by 2 bases and J by 7 bases, with 7 bases of the junction left unmatched.

The gene calls are TRBV7-9 and TRBJ2-3; 7 positions match TRBD2. Germline V lookup: CDR1 SEHNR, CDR2 FQNEAQ (reference sequence). The CDR3 extends over 17 amino acids. With 5 bases clipped from V and 2 bases from J, the junction kept 13 bases outside the gene matches. The CDR3 bases are TGTGCCAGCAGCCCTCGGAGGAGCAGCGGGATCACAGATACGCAGTATTTT. Encoded protein: CASSPRRSSGITDTQYF.

The chain joins TRBV30 to TRBJ1-1; tentatively, D is TRBD1 (5 bases). Trimming shortened V by 5 bases and J by 2 bases, and 12 bases separated the two germline ends. The length of the CDR3 is 13 residues. From germline, CDR1 is GTSNPN and CDR2 SVGIG (reference sequence). CDR3 protein: CAWGGLYNTEAFF. The CDR3 bases are TGTGCCTGGGGGGGACTCTACAACACTGAAGCTTTCTTT.

There are a few counts of this clone. The chain links TRBV12-3 or TRBV12-4 to TRBJ1-1; no reliable D call. Trimming removed 5 bases from V and 5 bases from J, with 12 bases in between. This CDR3 has 13 amino acids. The CDR3 here is CASSTQEGTEAFF. CDR3 nucleotides: TGTGCCAGCAGTACCCAGGAAGGGACTGAAGCTTTCTTT.

This chain links TRBV4-1 with TRBJ1-4; unclear D gene. The germline gives CDR1 MGHRA, CDR2 YSYEKL. CDR3 size: 16 residues. Deletions cut 1 base from V and 3 bases from J, with 12 bases between. The CDR3 coding sequence is TGCGCCAGCAGCCAAGGTTCGACGGGTTCTAATGAAAAACTGTTTTTT. It yields the protein CASSQGSTGSNEKLFF.

V is TRBV5-4 and J is TRBJ2-6, with TRBD2 matching over 11 bases. The V gene's germline CDR1 is SGHNT and CDR2 YYREEE (reference sequence). The CDR3 extends over 18 amino acids. The ends lost 3 bases at V and 3 bases at J; junction bases unmatched: 8. CDR3 sequence (DNA): TGTGCCAGCAGCTCGCTGACTAGCGGGGTGGATGGGGCCAACGTCCTGACTTTC. This translates into CASSSLTSGVDGANVLTF.

The genes are TRBV7-9 and TRBJ2-5; D is possibly TRBD2 (5 bases). The CDR3 is made up of 14 amino acids. Germline V gene data show CDR1 as SEHNR and CDR2 as FQNEAQ (reference sequence). V was cut by 5 bases and J by 4 bases, with 14 bases left in between. In nucleotides, the CDR3 is TGTGCCAGCAGCGCAAGGACTTCGGGAGAGACCCAGTACTTC. Its translation is CASSARTSGETQYF.

The CDR3 reads CASSLDRGFEQYF. The CDR3 coding sequence is TGTGCCAGCAGTCTTGACAGGGGGTTCGAGCAGTACTTC. The chain recombines TRBV6-2 or TRBV6-3 with TRBJ2-7; TRBD1 matches 9 bases. Germline lookup yields CDR1 MNHEY and CDR2 SVGEGT. With 5 bases clipped from V and 6 bases from J, the junction kept 5 bases outside the gene matches. CDR3 length: 13 residues.

The rearrangement uses TRBV7-2 and TRBJ2-7; TRBD1 matches 7 bases. CDR1 SGHTA and CDR2 FQGNSA come from the germline V gene. With 2 bases clipped from V and 3 bases from J, the junction kept 7 bases outside the gene matches. The CDR3 loop spans 15 amino acids. CDR3 DNA sequence: TGTGCCAGCAGCTTATTTCAGGGGGTACTCTACGAGCAGTACTTC. This sequence encodes CASSLFQGVLYEQYF.

This clone was counted once. This chain connects TRBV19 to TRBJ1-5, with TRBD1 as a possible D gene (5 bases). Germline CDR1 is LNHDA and CDR2 is SQIVND (reference sequence). This CDR3 spans 19 amino acids. Between the trimmed V and J ends, which lost 6 bases and 0 bases, there was a span of 24 bases. DNA of the CDR3: TGTGCCAGTAGCCCTCCGGGGCACCTCGCTACTTATAGCAATCAGCCCCAGCATTTT. Translated: CASSPPGHLATYSNQPQHF.

This rearrangement joins TRBV2 to TRBJ1-1, with a possible D match to TRBD1 (6 bases). Per germline, CDR1 SNHLY and CDR2 FYNNEI. This CDR3 is 14 amino acids long. V dropped 3 bases and J dropped 7 bases, with 15 bases sitting between them. CDR3 in amino acids: CASSDLWQGREAFF. CDR3 nucleotide sequence: TGTGCCAGCAGTGATTTATGGCAGGGGCGTGAAGCTTTCTTT.

The gene calls are TRBV14 and TRBJ2-5; 7 bases match TRBD2. The CDR3 is 15 amino acids. J gave up 1 base and V 5 bases, and 7 bases lay outside the gene matches. Germline-derived CDR1 and CDR2 are SGHDN and FVKESK. The CDR3 coding sequence is TGTGCCAGCAGCGGTGGGAGGGCTTCCCAAGAGACCCAGTACTTC. Its translation is CASSGGRASQETQYF.

The chain employs TRBV18 and TRBJ1-2, with no clear D. Trimming cost V 2 bases and J 4 bases, with 14 bases left between them. The V gene's germline CDR1 is KGHSH and CDR2 LQKENI. The CDR3 totals 15 residues. The CDR3 region is CASSPDEGVSYGYTF. CDR3 in DNA: TGTGCCAGCTCACCAGATGAGGGAGTCAGCTATGGCTACACCTTC.

The V and J genes are TRBV19 and TRBJ2-1; 11 nucleotides match TRBD1. The V segment lost 5 bases and the J segment 6 bases; nucleotides outside the gene matches: 9. The V gene's germline CDR1 is LNHDA and CDR2 SQIVND (reference sequence). The CDR3 contains 16 residues. CDR3 loop: CASSQNPGQGGNEQFF. CDR3 DNA: TGTGCCAGTAGTCAAAATCCGGGACAGGGGGGCAATGAGCAGTTCTTC.

The gene calls are TRBV12-5 and TRBJ2-7; D call uncertain. This CDR3 is 13 amino acids long. Per the germline V gene, CDR1 is LGHNT and CDR2 is FRNRAP. CDR3 amino acids: CAPREVSTYEQYF. CDR3 coding DNA: TGTGCCCCAAGGGAAGTGAGCACCTACGAGCAGTACTTC.

This chain connects TRBV5-4 to TRBJ1-3; D ambiguous. The CDR3 covers 13 residues. Between the trimmed V and J ends, which lost 0 bases and 6 bases, there was a span of 7 bases. From germline, CDR1 is SGHNT and CDR2 YYREEE (reference sequence). Here the CDR3 reads CASSLDIANTIYF. CDR3 in DNA: TGTGCCAGCAGCTTGGACATTGCAAACACCATATATTTT.

The rearrangement links TRBV6-4 to TRBJ2-2; D is perhaps TRBD1 (6 bases). From germline, CDR1 is MRHNA and CDR2 SNTAGT. The CDR3 extends over 12 amino acids. The germline V and J ends were trimmed by 5 bases and 9 bases, with 10 bases remaining between them. The CDR3 DNA reads TGTGCCAGCAGTACAGGGACCAGGGAGCTGTTTTTT. It translates to CASSTGTRELFF.

V usage is TRBV7-2 and J usage is TRBJ1-2, with D possibly TRBD1 on 5 matching bases. The germline V gene encodes CDR1 SGHTA and CDR2 FQGNSA. V lost 2 bases to trimming and J lost 0 bases, with 16 bases between them. The CDR3 contains 17 residues. The CDR3 here is CASSLSAREGSNYGYTF. The CDR3 coding sequence is TGTGCCAGCAGCTTATCCGCCAGGGAGGGGTCTAACTATGGCTACACCTTC.

The chain has TRBV30 and TRBJ1-4, with 7 positions matching TRBD1. The junction had 15 bases not matched to a gene; V was cut back by 1 base and J by 7 bases. Germline CDR1 is GTSNPN and CDR2 is SVGIG (reference sequence). The CDR3 is made up of 17 amino acids. CDR3 region: CAWSALVRQGEGEKLFF. The CDR3 DNA reads as TGTGCCTGGAGTGCACTAGTACGACAGGGCGAGGGTGAAAAACTGTTTTTT.

The CDR3 loop is CASSQTGTGDPYGYTF. The CDR3 nucleotides read TGTGCCAGCAGCCAGACCGGGACAGGGGACCCGTATGGCTACACCTTC. The chain carries TRBV7-3 and TRBJ1-2; 10 bases match TRBD1. Germline V gene lookup returns CDR1 SGHTA and CDR2 FQGTGA. This CDR3 region has 16 residues. Losses at the gene ends were 5 bases for V and 5 bases for J; bases not matched to a gene: 11.

V and J are TRBV9 and TRBJ1-1; D uncertain. V gave up 1 base and J gave up 0 bases, with 10 bases separating them. The length of the CDR3 is 15 residues. The germline V gene encodes CDR1 SGDLS and CDR2 YYNGEE. CDR3 coding DNA: TGTGCCAGCAGCGTATCGGGTTTCATGAACACTGAAGCTTTCTTT. This sequence encodes CASSVSGFMNTEAFF. The full variable domain, in which reference TRBV9 and TRBJ1-1 provide the parts outside the CDR3, is DSGVTQTPKHLITATGQRVTLRCSPRSGDLSVYWYQQSLDQGLQFLIQYYNGEERAKGNILERFSAQQFPDLHSELNLSSLELGDSALYFCASSVSGFMNTEAFFGQGTRLTVV.

The chain links TRBV28 to TRBJ1-2; possibly TRBD1 for D (5 bases). Looked up from germline, CDR1 is MDHEN and CDR2 is SYDVKM. CDR3 length: 13 amino acids. Trimming left V 2 bases short and J 4 bases short, with 8 bases between. CDR3 region: CASSLGALYGYTF. CDR3 sequence (DNA): TGTGCCAGCAGTTTAGGGGCCCTCTATGGCTACACCTTC.